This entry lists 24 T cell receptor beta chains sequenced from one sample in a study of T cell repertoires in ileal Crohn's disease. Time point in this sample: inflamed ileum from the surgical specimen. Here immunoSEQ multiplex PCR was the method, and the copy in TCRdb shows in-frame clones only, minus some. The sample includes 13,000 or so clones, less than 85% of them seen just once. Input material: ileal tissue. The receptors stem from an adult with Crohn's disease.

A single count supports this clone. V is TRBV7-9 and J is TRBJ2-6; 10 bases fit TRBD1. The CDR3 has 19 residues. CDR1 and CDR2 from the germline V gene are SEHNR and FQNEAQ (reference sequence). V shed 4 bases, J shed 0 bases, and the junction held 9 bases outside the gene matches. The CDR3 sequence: CASSSLRQGAYSGANVLTF. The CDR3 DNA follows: TGTGCCAGCAGCTCGTTAAGACAGGGGGCCTACTCTGGGGCCAACGTCCTGACTTTC.

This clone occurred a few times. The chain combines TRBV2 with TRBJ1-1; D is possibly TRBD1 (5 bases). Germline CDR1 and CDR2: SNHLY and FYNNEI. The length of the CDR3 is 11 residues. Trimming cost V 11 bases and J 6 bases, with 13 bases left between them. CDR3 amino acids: CAGAYTSEAFF. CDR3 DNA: TGTGCCGGGGCATATACCTCTGAAGCTTTCTTT.

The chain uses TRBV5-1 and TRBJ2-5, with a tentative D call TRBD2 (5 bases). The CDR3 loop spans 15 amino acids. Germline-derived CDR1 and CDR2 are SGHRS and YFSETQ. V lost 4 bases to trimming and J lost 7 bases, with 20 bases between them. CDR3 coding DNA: TGCGCCAGCAGCGCACTAGACGGGGTATTGGGGACCCAGTACTTC. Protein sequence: CASSALDGVLGTQYF. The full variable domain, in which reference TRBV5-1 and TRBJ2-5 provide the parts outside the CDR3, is KAGVTQTPRYLIKTRGQQVTLSCSPISGHRSVSWYQQTPGQGLQFLFEYFSETQRNKGNFPGRFSGRQFSNSRSEMNVSTLELGDSALYLCASSALDGVLGTQYFGPGTRLLVL.

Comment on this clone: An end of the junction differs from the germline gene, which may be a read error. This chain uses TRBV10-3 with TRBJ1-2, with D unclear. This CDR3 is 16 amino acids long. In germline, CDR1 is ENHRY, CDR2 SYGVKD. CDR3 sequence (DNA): TGTACCATCAGTGATGGGCTCGGGAGAGAAGACTATGGCTACACCTTC. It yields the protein CTISDGLGREDYGYTF.

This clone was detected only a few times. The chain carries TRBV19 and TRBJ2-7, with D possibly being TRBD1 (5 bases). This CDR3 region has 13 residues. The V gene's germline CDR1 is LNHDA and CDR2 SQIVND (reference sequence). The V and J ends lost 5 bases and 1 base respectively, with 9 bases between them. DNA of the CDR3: TGTGCCAGTAGTGACCAGGGTTCCTACGAGCAGTACTTC. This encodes CASSDQGSYEQYF.

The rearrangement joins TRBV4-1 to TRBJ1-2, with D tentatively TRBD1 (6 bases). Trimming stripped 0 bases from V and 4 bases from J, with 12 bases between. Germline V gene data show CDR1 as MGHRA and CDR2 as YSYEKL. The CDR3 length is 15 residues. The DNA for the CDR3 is TGCGCCAGCAGCCAAGATCAGACAGGACTCTATGGCTACACCTTC. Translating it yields CASSQDQTGLYGYTF.

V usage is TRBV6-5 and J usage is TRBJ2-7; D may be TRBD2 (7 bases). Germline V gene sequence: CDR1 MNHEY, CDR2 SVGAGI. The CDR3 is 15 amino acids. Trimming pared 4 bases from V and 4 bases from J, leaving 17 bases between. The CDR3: CASSSSGGRPYEQYF. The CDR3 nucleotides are TGTGCCAGCAGTTCGTCGGGGGGCCGGCCTTACGAGCAGTACTTC.

Written as DNA, the CDR3 is TGTGCCAGCAGCTTAGTCGCCGGGCTCGGGGCCAACGTCCTGACTTTC. It translates to CASSLVAGLGANVLTF. V and J are TRBV13 and TRBJ2-6, with D unresolved. Germline loops: CDR1 PRHDT, CDR2 FYEKMQ (reference sequence). The V and J ends lost 1 base and 4 bases respectively, with 11 bases between them. The CDR3 totals 16 residues.

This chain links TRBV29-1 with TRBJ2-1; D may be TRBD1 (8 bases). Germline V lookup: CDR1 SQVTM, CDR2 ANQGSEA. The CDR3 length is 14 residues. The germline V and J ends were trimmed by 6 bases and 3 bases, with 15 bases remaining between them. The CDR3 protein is CSVQDRDYYNEQFF. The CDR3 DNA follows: TGCAGCGTCCAGGACAGGGACTACTACAATGAGCAGTTCTTC.

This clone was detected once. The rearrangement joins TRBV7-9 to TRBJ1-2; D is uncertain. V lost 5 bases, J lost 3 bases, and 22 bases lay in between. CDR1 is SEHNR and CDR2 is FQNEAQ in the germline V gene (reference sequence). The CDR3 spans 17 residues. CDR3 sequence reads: CASSLKGSGHSYYGYTF. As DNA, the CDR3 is TGTGCCAGCAGCCTAAAAGGCTCGGGTCACTCTTACTATGGCTACACCTTC.

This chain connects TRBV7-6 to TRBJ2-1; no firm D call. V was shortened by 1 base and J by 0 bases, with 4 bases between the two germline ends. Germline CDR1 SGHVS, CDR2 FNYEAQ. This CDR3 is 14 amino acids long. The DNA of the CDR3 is TGTGCCAGCAGCTTAGATCGCTCCTACAATGAGCAGTTCTTC. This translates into CASSLDRSYNEQFF.

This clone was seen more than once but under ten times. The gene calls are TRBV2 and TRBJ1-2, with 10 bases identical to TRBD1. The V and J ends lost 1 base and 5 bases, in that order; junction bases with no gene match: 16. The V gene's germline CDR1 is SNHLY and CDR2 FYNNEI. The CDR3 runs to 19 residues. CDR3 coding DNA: TGTGCCAGCAGTGAAGGACTGACAGGGGGCGACCCGGTCCTATATGGCTACACCTTC. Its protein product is CASSEGLTGGDPVLYGYTF.

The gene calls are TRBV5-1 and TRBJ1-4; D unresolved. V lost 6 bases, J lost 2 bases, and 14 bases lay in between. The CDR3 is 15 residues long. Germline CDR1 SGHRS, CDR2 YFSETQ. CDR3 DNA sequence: TGCGCCAGCACCCCGGAGGCCCAGACTAATGAAAAACTGTTTTTT. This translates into CASTPEAQTNEKLFF.

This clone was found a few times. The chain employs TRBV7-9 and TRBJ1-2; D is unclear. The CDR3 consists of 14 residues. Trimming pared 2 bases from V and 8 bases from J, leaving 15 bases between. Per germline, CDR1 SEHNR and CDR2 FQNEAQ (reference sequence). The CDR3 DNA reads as TGTGCCAGCAGCTTAACCTCGAGTGGGGTAGGCTACACCTTC. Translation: CASSLTSSGVGYTF.

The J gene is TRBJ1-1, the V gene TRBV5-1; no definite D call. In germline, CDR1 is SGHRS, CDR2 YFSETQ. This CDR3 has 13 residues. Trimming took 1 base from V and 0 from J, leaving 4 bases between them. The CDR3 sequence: CASSLRMNTEAFF. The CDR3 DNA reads TGCGCCAGCAGCTTGCGCATGAACACTGAAGCTTTCTTT.

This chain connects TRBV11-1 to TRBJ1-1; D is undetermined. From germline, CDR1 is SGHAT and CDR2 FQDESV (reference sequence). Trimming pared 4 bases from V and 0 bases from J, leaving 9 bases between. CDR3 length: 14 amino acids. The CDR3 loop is CASSSDTMNTEAFF. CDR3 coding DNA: TGTGCCAGCAGCTCCGACACGATGAACACTGAAGCTTTCTTT.

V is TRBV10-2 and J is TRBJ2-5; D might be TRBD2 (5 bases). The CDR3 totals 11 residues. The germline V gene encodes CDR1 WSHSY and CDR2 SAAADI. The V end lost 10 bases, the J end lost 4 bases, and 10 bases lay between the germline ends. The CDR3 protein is CATGDGETQYF. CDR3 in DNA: TGCGCCACCGGGGATGGAGAGACCCAGTACTTC.

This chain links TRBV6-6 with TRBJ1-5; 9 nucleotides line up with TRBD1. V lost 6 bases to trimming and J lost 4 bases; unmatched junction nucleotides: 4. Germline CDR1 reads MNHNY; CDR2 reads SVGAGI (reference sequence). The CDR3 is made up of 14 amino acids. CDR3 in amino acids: CASRGGTGNQPQHF. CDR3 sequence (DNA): TGTGCCAGCAGGGGGGGGACAGGGAATCAGCCCCAGCATTTT.

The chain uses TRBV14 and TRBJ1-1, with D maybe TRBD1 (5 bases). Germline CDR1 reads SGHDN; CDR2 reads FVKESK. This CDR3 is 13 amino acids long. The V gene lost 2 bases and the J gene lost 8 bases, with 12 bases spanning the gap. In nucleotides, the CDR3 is TGTGCCAGCAGCCAATCGTCCCGGACAGAAGCTTTCTTT. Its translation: CASSQSSRTEAFF.

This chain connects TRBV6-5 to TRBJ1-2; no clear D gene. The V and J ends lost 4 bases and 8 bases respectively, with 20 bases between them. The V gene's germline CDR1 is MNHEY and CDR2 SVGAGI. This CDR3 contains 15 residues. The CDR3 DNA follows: TGTGCCAGCAGTTTATATCCCGCCCCTCAAGGCGGCTACACCTTC. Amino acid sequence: CASSLYPAPQGGYTF.

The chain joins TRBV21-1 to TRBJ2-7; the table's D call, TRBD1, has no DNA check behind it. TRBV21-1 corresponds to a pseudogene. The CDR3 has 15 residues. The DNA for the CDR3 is TGTGCCAGCAGCACAGGACAGCACGACTCCTACGAGCAGTACTTC. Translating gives CASSTGQHDSYEQYF.

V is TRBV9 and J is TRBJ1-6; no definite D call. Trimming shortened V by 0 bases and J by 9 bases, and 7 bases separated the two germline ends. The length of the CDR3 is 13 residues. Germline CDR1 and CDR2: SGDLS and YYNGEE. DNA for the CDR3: TGTGCCAGCAGCGTAGCCGTGAGTTCACCCCTCCACTTT. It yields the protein CASSVAVSSPLHF.

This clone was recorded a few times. CDR3 protein: CASSQGLASGSREGSEQYF. The DNA of the CDR3 is TGTGCCAGCAGCCAAGGGTTAGCCAGCGGGAGTCGGGAAGGGTCCGAGCAGTACTTC. V gene TRBV4-2 combines with J gene TRBJ2-7, with 8 bases matching TRBD2. The CDR3 contains 19 residues. The V gene end was trimmed by 1 base and the J gene end by 6 bases; junction bases not matched to a gene: 20. The germline gives CDR1 LGHNA, CDR2 YNFKEQ.

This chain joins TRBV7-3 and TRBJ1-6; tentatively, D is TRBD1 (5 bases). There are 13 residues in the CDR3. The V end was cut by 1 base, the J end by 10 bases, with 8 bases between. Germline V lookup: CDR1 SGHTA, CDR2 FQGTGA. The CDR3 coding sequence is TGTGCCAGCAGCTTAAATCAGGGCTCACCCCTCCACTTT. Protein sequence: CASSLNQGSPLHF.